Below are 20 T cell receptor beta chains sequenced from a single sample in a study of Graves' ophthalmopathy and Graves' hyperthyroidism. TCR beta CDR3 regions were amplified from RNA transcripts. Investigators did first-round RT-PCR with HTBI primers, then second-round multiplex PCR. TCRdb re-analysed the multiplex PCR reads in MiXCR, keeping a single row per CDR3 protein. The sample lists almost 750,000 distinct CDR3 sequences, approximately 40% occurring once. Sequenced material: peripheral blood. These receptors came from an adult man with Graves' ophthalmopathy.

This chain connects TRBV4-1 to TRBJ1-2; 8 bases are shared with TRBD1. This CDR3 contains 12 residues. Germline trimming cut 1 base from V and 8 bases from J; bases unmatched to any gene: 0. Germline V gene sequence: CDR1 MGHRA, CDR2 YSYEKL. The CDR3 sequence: CASSQGTGGYTF. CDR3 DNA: TGCGCCAGCAGCCAAGGGACAGGGGGCTACACCTTC.

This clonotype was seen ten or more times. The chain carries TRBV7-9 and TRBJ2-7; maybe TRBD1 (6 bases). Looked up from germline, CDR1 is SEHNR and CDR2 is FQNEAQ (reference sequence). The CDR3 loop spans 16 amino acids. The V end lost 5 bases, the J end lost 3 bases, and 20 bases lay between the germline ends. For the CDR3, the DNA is TGTGCCAGCAGCCAAGCCGCCCAGGGGTTTAGCTACGAGCAGTACTTC. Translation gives CASSQAAQGFSYEQYF.

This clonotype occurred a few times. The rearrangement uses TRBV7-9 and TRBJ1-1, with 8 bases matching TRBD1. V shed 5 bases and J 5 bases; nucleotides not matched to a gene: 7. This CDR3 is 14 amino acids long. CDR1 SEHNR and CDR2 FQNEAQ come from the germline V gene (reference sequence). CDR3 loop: CASSAGGAGTEAFF. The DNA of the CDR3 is TGTGCCAGCAGCGCAGGGGGCGCGGGGACTGAAGCTTTCTTT.

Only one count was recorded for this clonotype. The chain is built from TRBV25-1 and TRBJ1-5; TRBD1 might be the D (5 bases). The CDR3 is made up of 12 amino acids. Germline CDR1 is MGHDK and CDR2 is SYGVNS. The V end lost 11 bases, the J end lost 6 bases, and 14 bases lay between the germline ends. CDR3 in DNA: TGTGCCTCCGGGGGGTTCGGTCAGCCCCAGCATTTT. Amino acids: CASGGFGQPQHF.

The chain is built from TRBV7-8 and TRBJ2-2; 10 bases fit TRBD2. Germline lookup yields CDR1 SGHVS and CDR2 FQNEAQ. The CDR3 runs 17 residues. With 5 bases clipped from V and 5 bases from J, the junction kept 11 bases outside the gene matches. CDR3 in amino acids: CASSRNQRGGRTGELFF. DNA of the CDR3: TGTGCCAGCAGCCGGAATCAGCGGGGGGGCCGGACCGGGGAGCTGTTTTTT.

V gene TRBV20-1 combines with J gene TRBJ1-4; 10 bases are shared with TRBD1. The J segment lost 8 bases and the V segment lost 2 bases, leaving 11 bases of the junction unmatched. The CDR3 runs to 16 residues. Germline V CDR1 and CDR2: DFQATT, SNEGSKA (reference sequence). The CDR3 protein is CSARRGKGQGNEKLFF. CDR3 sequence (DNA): TGCAGTGCTAGAAGAGGCAAGGGACAGGGGAACGAAAAACTGTTTTTT.

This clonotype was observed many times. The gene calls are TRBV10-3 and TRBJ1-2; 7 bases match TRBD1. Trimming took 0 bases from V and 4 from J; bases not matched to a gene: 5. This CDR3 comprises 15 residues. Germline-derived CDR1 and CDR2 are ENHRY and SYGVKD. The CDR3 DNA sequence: TGTGCCATCAGTGAGTCCCGGACAGGTGGCTATGGCTACACCTTC. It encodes CAISESRTGGYGYTF.

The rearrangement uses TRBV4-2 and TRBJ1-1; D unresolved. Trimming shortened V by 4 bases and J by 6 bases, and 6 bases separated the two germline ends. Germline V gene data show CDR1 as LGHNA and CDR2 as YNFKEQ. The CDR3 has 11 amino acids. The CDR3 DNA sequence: TGTGCCAGCAGCCGCCGGGCTGAAGCTTTCTTT. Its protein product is CASSRRAEAFF.

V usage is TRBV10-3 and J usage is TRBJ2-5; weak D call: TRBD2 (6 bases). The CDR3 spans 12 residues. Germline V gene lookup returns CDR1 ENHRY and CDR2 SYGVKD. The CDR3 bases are TGTGCACCCCGGGAGTTCGGTGAGACCCAGTACTTC. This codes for CAPREFGETQYF.

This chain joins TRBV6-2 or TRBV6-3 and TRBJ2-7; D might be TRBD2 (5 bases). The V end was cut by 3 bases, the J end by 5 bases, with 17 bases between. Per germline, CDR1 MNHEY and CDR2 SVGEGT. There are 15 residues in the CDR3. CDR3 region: CASSYSVHGLDEQYF. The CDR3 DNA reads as TGTGCCAGCAGTTATTCTGTCCACGGACTCGACGAGCAGTACTTC.

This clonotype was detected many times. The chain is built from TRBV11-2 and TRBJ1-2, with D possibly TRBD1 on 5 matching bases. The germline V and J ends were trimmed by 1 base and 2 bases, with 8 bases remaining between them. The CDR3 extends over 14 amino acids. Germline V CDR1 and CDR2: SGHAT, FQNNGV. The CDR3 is CASSLVAGNYGYTF. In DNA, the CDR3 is TGTGCCAGCAGCTTAGTTGCAGGGAACTATGGCTACACCTTC. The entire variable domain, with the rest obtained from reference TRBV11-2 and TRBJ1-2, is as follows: EAGVAQSPRYKIIEKRQSVAFWCNPISGHATLYWYQQILGQGPKLLIQFQNNGVVDDSQLPKDRFSAERLKGVDSTLKIQPAKLEDSAVYLCASSLVAGNYGYTFGSGTRLTVV.

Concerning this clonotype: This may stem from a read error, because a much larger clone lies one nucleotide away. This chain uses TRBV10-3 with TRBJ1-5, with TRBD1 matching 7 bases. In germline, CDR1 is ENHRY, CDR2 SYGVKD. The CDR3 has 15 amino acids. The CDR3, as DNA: TGTGCCACCAGTGATGGGGGCCAAGGGGGCTCACCCCAGCATTTT. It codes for CATSDGGQGGSPQHF.

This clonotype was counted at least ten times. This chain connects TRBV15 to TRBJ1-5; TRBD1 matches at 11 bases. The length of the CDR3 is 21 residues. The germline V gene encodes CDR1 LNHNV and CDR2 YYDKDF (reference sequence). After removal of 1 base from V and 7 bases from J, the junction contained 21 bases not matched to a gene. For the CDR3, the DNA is TGTGCCACCAGCAGAGTTCCTGGAAGTACACGAAGGGACAGGGGGATGCAGCCCCAGCATTTT. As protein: CATSRVPGSTRRDRGMQPQHF.

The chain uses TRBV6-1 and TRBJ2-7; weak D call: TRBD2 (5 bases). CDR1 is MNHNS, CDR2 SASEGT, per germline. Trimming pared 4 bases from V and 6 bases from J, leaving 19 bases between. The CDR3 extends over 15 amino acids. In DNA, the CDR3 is TGTGCCAGCAGTGGGGTACGGACGGACTCCCTCGAGCAGTACTTC. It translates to CASSGVRTDSLEQYF.

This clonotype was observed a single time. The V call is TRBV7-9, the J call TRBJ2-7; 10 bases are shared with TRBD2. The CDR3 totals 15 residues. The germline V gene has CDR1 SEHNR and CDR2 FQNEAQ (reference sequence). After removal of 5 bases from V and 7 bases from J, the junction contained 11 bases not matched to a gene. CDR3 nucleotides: TGTGCCAGCAGCCCTTTGAGCGGGGGGGCGCATGAGCAGTACTTC. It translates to CASSPLSGGAHEQYF.

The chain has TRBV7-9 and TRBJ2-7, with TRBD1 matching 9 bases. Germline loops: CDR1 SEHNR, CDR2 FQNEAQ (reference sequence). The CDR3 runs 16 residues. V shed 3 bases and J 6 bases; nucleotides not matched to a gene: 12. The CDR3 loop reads CASSLAGTGQGGEQYF. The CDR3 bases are TGTGCCAGCAGCTTGGCGGGGACAGGGCAGGGGGGCGAGCAGTACTTC.

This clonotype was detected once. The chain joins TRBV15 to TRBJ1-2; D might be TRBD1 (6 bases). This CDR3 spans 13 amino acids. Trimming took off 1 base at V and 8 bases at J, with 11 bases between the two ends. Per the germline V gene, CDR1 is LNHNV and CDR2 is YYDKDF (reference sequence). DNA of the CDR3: TGTGCCACCAGCAGAGGGACAGTGTACGGCTACACCTTC. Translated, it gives CATSRGTVYGYTF.

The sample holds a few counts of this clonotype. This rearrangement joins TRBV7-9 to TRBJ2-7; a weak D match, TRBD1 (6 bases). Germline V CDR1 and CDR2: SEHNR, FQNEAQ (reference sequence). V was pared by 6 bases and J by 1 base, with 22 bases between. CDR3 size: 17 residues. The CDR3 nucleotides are TGTGCCAGCAGTACCGACAGGCTAACCCTCTCTTCCTACGAGCAGTACTTC. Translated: CASSTDRLTLSSYEQYF.

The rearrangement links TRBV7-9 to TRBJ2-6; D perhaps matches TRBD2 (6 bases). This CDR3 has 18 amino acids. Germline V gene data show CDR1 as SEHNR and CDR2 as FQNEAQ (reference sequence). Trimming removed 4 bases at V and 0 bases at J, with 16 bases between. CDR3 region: CASSSRRGRPSGANVLTF. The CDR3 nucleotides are TGTGCCAGCAGCTCTAGGCGGGGCCGGCCCTCTGGGGCCAACGTCCTGACTTTC.

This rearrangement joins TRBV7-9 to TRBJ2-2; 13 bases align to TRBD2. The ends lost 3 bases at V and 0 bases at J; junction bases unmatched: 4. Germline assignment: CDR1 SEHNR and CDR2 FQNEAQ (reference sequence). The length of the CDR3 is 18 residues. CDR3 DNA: TGTGCCAGCAGCTTGGGACTAGCGGGATTCGCGAACACCGGGGAGCTGTTTTTT. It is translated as CASSLGLAGFANTGELFF.